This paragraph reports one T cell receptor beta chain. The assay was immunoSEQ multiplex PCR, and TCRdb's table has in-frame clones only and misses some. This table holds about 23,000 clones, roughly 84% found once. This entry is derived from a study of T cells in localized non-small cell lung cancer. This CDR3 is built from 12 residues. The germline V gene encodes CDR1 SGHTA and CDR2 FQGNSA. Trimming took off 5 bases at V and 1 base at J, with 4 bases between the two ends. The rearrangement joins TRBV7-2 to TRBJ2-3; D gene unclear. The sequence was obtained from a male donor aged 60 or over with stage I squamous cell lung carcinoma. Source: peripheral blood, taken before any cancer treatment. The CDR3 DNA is TGTGCCAGCAGCCAAGGCACAGATACGCAGTATTTT. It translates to CASSQGTDTQYF.